A selection of T cell receptor beta chains follows, all from one sample in a study of metastatic and nonmetastatic thyroid tumors. With MiXCR, TCRdb reprocessed the PCR reads. The sample includes about 64,000 clones, about a sixth of them seen just once. Specimen: blood. Receptor source: a male donor with papillary thyroid cancer or a benign thyroid nodule (not recorded which). Some clones in this sample may be carry-over from other donors' samples. CDR3s include the opening cysteine and the closing phenylalanine or tryptophan.

TRBV20-1,TRBJ2-3,CSARDRGPTDTQYF
TRBV4-1,TRBJ1-2,CASSQGLTNVYGYTF
TRBV10-3,TRBJ2-7,CATRAVTTYEQYF
TRBV12-3/TRBV12-4,TRBJ1-1,CASSLGYGTGCNTESFF
TRBV6-1,TRBJ2-1,CASSGLAGELNEQFF
TRBV27,TRBJ2-1,CATLAGGYNEQFF
TRBV15,TRBJ2-3,CATSRYKDRGGTDTQYF
TRBV3-1,TRBJ2-7,CASSQARTGRYEQYF
TRBV4-1,TRBJ2-3,CASSQGDRAFWDTQYF
TRBV18,TRBJ1-1,CASSLGQVSNTEAFF
TRBV6-2/TRBV6-3,TRBJ2-3,CASSYGLVVGRDTQYF
TRBV24-1,TRBJ2-7,CATSEYTGQGDSLYEQYF
TRBV12-3/TRBV12-4,TRBJ1-6,CASRTGTGENSPLHF
TRBV6-2/TRBV6-3,TRBJ1-1,CASSYRGRTEAFF
TRBV19,TRBJ1-5,CASSIRTGRNQPQHF
TRBV5-6,TRBJ2-5,CASSLAAQETQYF
TRBV27,TRBJ2-7,CATRPGTGEYEQYF
TRBV9,TRBJ1-2,CASSLGPYGYTF
TRBV13,TRBJ2-7,CASSLGQGPIF
TRBV12-3/TRBV12-4,TRBJ2-5,CASSSLRYLRETQYF
TRBV11-1,TRBJ2-5,CASSADTYQETQYF
TRBV28,TRBJ2-3,CASSGKRTDTQYF
TRBV6-2/TRBV6-3,TRBJ2-5,CASSIVLKSRSPQETQYF
TRBV12-3/TRBV12-4,TRBJ2-6,CASSLRRSGSNVLTF
TRBV27,TRBJ2-1,CASSGFLAGDYNEQFF
TRBV11-2,TRBJ1-2,CASSERQVPTSYCYTF
TRBV9,TRBJ2-2,CASSAAGGAGAGELFF
TRBV9,TRBJ1-6,CASSVRGGQNSPLHF
TRBV20-1,TRBJ2-1,CSARSLAVTNSYNEQFF
TRBV30,TRBJ2-5,CAWSVLAGGPGETQYF
TRBV18,TRBJ1-1,CASSPNMGNREISEAFF
TRBV5-1,TRBJ2-2,CAGSLNTGLGNTVELFF
TRBV5-5,TRBJ2-7,CASSFLGTGVYEQYF
TRBV5-4,TRBJ1-2,CASSLMDRAGYTF
TRBV2,TRBJ2-2,CASTFELAGGTGELFF
TRBV5-6,TRBJ2-7,CASSLRDTTGSYEQYF
TRBV7-3,TRBJ2-1,CASSLGSGRAKNEQFF
TRBV18,TRBJ2-5,CASSPSAGLQETQYF
TRBV30,TRBJ1-5,CAWGEQGALSNQPQHF
TRBV28,TRBJ2-7,CASSFSGLSGEQYF
TRBV12-3/TRBV12-4,TRBJ1-5,CASSLHSNQPQHF
TRBV19,TRBJ1-2,CASSPRGGRYGYTF
TRBV24-1,TRBJ2-2,CVTSDFGQGVFGELFF
TRBV3-1,TRBJ2-7,CASSQQWGFEQYF
TRBV5-4,TRBJ2-1,CASSLDRGYNEQFF
TRBV5-1,TRBJ1-3,CASRPTGVGNTIYF
TRBV7-2,TRBJ1-5,CDSSLASGGAVQPKHF
TRBV28,TRBJ1-1,CASSGRGVFTETFF
TRBV30,TRBJ2-4,CALGEGGNIQYF
TRBV30,TRBJ2-7,CAWSVHGSAIYEQYF
TRBV2,TRBJ2-2,CASSVGDRCSGELFF
TRBV2,TRBJ2-2,CASSAGLLNTGELFF
TRBV6-1,TRBJ1-4,CASSPVSVNEKLFF
TRBV11-1,TRBJ2-7,CASSGGGAGGVHEQYF
TRBV12-3/TRBV12-4,TRBJ1-2,CASSGGWGYTF
TRBV6-1,TRBJ1-1,CASRNRGRVLTEAFF